The 17 T cell receptor beta chains below all came from one sample that was sequenced in a study of blood T cell repertoires in COVID-19. Profiling relied on immunoSEQ multiplex PCR, and the TCRdb table lists in-frame clones only, not all of them. The table lists 180,000 or so clones, more than 75% of them singletons, with roughly 14% in the top ten. The sequencing input was PBMCs or T cells enriched from blood (not recorded which). These TCRs come from a man aged 55 to 69 who had been exposed to COVID-19.

The chain carries TRBV27 and TRBJ2-3; TRBD1 agrees at 7 bases. The CDR3 totals 16 residues. In germline, CDR1 is MNHEY, CDR2 SMNVEV (reference sequence). Unmatched junction bases numbered 10, after V lost 7 bases and J lost 0 bases. CDR3 sequence reads: CASTSGQLHSTDTQYF. CDR3 DNA sequence: TGTGCCAGCACCTCGGGACAGCTTCATAGCACAGATACGCAGTATTTT.

The V call is TRBV19, the J call TRBJ1-5, with D perhaps TRBD1 (6 bases). With 6 bases removed from V and 0 bases from J, the gap between germline ends came to 21 bases. Looked up from germline, CDR1 is LNHDA and CDR2 is SQIVND (reference sequence). This CDR3 comprises 18 residues. DNA of the CDR3: TGTGCCAGTAGGGTGACAGGAACAGACAATCTTAGCAATCAGCCCCAGCATTTT. Protein: CASRVTGTDNLSNQPQHF. Looking up the rest from reference TRBV19 and TRBJ1-5 gives the full variable domain: DGGITQSPKYLFRKEGQNVTLSCEQNLNHDAMYWYRQDPGQGLRLIYYSQIVNDFQKGDIAEGYSVSREKKESFPLTVTSAQKNPTAFYLCASRVTGTDNLSNQPQHFGDGTRLSIL.

The chain combines TRBV9 with TRBJ1-1; 7 bases map to TRBD1. Trimming removed 4 bases from V and 0 bases from J; junction bases left unmatched: 9. In germline, CDR1 is SGDLS, CDR2 YYNGEE. The CDR3 totals 16 residues. CDR3 bases: TGTGCCAGCAGCCCCGCCGCCGGGACAGTGAACACTGAAGCTTTCTTT. Protein sequence: CASSPAAGTVNTEAFF.

The chain recombines TRBV11-2 with TRBJ1-4; D unresolved. The ends were cut back, 4 bases at V and 0 bases at J, with 15 bases in the middle. The length of the CDR3 is 17 residues. Per the germline V gene, CDR1 is SGHAT and CDR2 is FQNNGV. CDR3 DNA sequence: TGTGCCAGCAGCTCCGGACTAACCGGAGCAACTAATGAAAAACTGTTTTTT. Residues: CASSSGLTGATNEKLFF.

This chain links TRBV2 with TRBJ2-3; TRBD2 matches 9 bases. This CDR3 contains 14 residues. The germline CDR1 and CDR2 sequences are SNHLY and FYNNEI. Germline trimming cut 8 bases from V and 4 bases from J; bases unmatched to any gene: 7. The CDR3 sequence is CASEQREVSDTQYF. Written as DNA, the CDR3 is TGTGCCAGCGAGCAGCGGGAGGTCTCAGATACGCAGTATTTT. The variable domain in full, completed from reference TRBV2 and TRBJ2-3, reads EPEVTQTPSHQVTQMGQEVILRCVPISNHLYFYWYRQILGQKVEFLVSFYNNEISEKSEIFDDQFSVERPDGSNFTLKIRSTKLEDSAMYFCASEQREVSDTQYFGPGTRLTVL.

The chain has TRBV5-1 and TRBJ1-4; 9 nucleotides agree with TRBD1. The CDR3 runs to 17 residues. V trimming: 4 bases; J trimming: 4 bases; junction bases outside the gene matches: 11. CDR1 and CDR2 (germline): SGHRS, YFSETQ. DNA for the CDR3: TGCGCCAGCAGCCCTGGGACAGGGAAGATGGGTAATGAAAAACTGTTTTTT. Amino acid sequence: CASSPGTGKMGNEKLFF.

The V call is TRBV6-6, the J call TRBJ1-2; 10 bases are a match to TRBD1. CDR3 size: 15 residues. After removal of 2 bases from V and 3 bases from J, the junction contained 3 bases not matched to a gene. Germline CDR1 and CDR2: MNHNY and SVGAGI (reference sequence). The CDR3 spells CASSYAGTGDYGYTF. The CDR3 nucleotides are TGTGCCAGCAGTTACGCCGGGACAGGGGACTATGGCTACACCTTC.

The rearrangement uses TRBV2 and TRBJ1-1; 7 bases align to TRBD1. The CDR3 sequence is 14 residues long. J lost 5 bases, V lost 2 bases, and 5 bases had no gene match. Germline V gives CDR1 SNHLY, CDR2 FYNNEI. The CDR3 reads CASSENYRGTEAFF. The CDR3 DNA follows: TGTGCCAGCAGTGAAAACTACAGGGGAACTGAAGCTTTCTTT.

The V gene is TRBV28, the J gene TRBJ1-1; 8 bases are a match to TRBD1. The V and J ends lost 5 bases and 6 bases, in that order; junction bases with no gene match: 11. The germline V gene has CDR1 MDHEN and CDR2 SYDVKM. This CDR3 is 15 amino acids long. The DNA for the CDR3 is TGTGCCAGCAGTCCTTACACCGACAGGGGCCCTGAAGCTTTCTTT. Its translation is CASSPYTDRGPEAFF.

V is TRBV5-4 and J is TRBJ2-7, with 7 nucleotides matching TRBD1. V shed 1 base and J 5 bases; nucleotides not matched to a gene: 3. CDR1 SGHNT and CDR2 YYREEE come from the germline V gene (reference sequence). This CDR3 is 13 amino acids long. CDR3 sequence: CASSLNRGNEQYF. DNA for the CDR3: TGTGCCAGCAGCTTGAACAGGGGAAACGAGCAGTACTTC.

The chain is built from TRBV6-5 and TRBJ2-7, with a tentative D call TRBD1 (6 bases). The CDR3 runs 12 residues. Germline V gene lookup returns CDR1 MNHEY and CDR2 SVGAGI. Trimming took off 4 bases at V and 5 bases at J, with 9 bases between the two ends. As DNA, the CDR3 is TGTGCCAGCAGTTCCAGGACAGACGAGCAGTACTTC. The encoded protein is CASSSRTDEQYF.

The chain recombines TRBV4-3 with TRBJ1-6; D is perhaps TRBD1 (5 bases). This CDR3 has 15 residues. Trimming took off 1 base at V and 9 bases at J, with 13 bases between the two ends. The germline gives CDR1 LGHNA, CDR2 YSLEER. Written as DNA, the CDR3 is TGCGCCAGCAGCCAAGGGTCAGGGCCTCGTTCACCCCTCCACTTT. Residues: CASSQGSGPRSPLHF.

V is TRBV30 and J is TRBJ2-2; TRBD1 agrees at 11 bases. After removal of 0 bases from V and 6 bases from J, the junction contained 6 bases not matched to a gene. The CDR3 is 16 amino acids. Looked up from germline, CDR1 is GTSNPN and CDR2 is SVGIG (reference sequence). CDR3 loop: CAWSVRRDRGSGELFF. The CDR3 DNA reads TGTGCCTGGAGTGTACGCCGGGACAGGGGGTCCGGGGAGCTGTTTTTT. The full variable domain, in which reference TRBV30 and TRBJ2-2 provide the parts outside the CDR3, is SQTIHQWPATLVQPVGSPLSLECTVEGTSNPNLYWYRQAAGRGLQLLFYSVGIGQISSEVPQNLSASRPQDRQFILSSKKLLLSDSGFYLCAWSVRRDRGSGELFFGEGSRLTVL.

The chain recombines TRBV28 with TRBJ2-1, with 15 bases that match TRBD2. The CDR3 is made up of 15 amino acids. Germline trimming cut 3 bases from V and 11 bases from J; bases unmatched to any gene: 5. Germline-derived CDR1 and CDR2 are MDHEN and SYDVKM. As DNA, the CDR3 is TGTGCCAGCAGTTTCGGACTAGCGGGAGGGCCCCAGCAGTTCTTC. This encodes CASSFGLAGGPQQFF.

Ten or more counts support this clone. V is TRBV5-4 and J is TRBJ2-7; TRBD2 aligns across 10 bases. This CDR3 spans 17 amino acids. The germline V gene has CDR1 SGHNT and CDR2 YYREEE (reference sequence). Trimming removed 0 bases from V and 2 bases from J; junction bases left unmatched: 8. The CDR3: CASSLANLAGAPYEQYF. The CDR3 nucleotides are TGTGCCAGCAGCTTGGCGAACCTAGCGGGAGCCCCCTACGAGCAGTACTTC.

The chain employs TRBV3-1 (or the pseudogene TRBV3-2) and TRBJ2-7; perhaps TRBD1 as D (6 bases). The CDR3 loop spans 15 amino acids. Germline assignment: CDR1 LGHDT and CDR2 YNNKEL (reference sequence). V was shortened by 3 bases and J by 5 bases, with 17 bases between the two germline ends. CDR3 sequence (DNA): TGTGCCAGCAGCCATTCCCAGGGGCACCTCCACGAGCAGTACTTC. Its protein is CASSHSQGHLHEQYF.

V usage is TRBV5-1 and J usage is TRBJ1-5, with D perhaps matching TRBD1 (5 bases). CDR1 is SGHRS, CDR2 YFSETQ, per germline. The CDR3 extends over 14 amino acids. Trimming cost V 2 bases and J 5 bases, with 11 bases left between them. The CDR3 nucleotides are TGCGCCAGCAGCTTATCAGGGTTGGATCAGCCCCAGCATTTT. Protein product: CASSLSGLDQPQHF. Complete variable domain (other parts from reference TRBV5-1 and TRBJ1-5): KAGVTQTPRYLIKTRGQQVTLSCSPISGHRSVSWYQQTPGQGLQFLFEYFSETQRNKGNFPGRFSGRQFSNSRSEMNVSTLELGDSALYLCASSLSGLDQPQHFGDGTRLSIL.